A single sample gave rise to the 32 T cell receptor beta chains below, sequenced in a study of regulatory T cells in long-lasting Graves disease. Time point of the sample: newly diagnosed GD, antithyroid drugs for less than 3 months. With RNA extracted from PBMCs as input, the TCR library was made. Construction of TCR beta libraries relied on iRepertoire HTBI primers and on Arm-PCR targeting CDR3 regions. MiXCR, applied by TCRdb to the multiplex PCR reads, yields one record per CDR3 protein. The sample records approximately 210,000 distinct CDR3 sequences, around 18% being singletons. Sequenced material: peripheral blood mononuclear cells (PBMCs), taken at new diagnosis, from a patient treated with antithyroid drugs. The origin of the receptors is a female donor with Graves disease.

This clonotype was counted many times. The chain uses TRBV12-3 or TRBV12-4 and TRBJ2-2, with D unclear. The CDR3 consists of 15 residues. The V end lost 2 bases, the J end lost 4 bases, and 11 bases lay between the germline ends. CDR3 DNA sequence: TGTGCCAGCAGTTTATCCCAGATTGCCACCGGGGAGCTGTTTTTT. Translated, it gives CASSLSQIATGELFF.

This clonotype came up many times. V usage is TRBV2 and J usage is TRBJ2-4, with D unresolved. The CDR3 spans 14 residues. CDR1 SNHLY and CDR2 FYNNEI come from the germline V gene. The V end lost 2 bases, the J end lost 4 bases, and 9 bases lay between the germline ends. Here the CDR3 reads CASSELDYKNIQYF. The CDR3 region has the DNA TGTGCCAGCAGTGAATTGGATTATAAAAACATTCAGTACTTC.

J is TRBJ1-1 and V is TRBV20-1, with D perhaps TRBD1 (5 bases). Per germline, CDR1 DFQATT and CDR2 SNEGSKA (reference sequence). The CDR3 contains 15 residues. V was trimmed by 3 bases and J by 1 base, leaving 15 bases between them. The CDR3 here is CSARVLGRGNTEAFF. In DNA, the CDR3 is TGCAGTGCTAGGGTCCTGGGGCGAGGGAACACTGAAGCTTTCTTT.

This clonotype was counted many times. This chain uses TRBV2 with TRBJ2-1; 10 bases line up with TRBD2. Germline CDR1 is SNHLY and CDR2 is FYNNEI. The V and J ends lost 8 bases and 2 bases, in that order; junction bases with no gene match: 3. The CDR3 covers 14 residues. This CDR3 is CASQLAGPYNEQFF. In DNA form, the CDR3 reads TGTGCCAGCCAACTAGCGGGACCCTACAATGAGCAGTTCTTC.

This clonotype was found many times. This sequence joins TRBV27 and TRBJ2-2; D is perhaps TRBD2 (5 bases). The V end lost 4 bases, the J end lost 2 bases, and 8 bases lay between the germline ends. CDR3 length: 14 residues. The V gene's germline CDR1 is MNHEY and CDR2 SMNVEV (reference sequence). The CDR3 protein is CASSYGENTGELFF. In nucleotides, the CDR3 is TGTGCCAGCAGTTACGGGGAAAACACCGGGGAGCTGTTTTTT.

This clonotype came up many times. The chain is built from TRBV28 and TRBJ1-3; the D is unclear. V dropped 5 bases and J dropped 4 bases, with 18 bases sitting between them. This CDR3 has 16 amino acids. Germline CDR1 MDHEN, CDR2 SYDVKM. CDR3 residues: CASSPRVRRLGNTIYF. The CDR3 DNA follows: TGTGCCAGCAGTCCTCGGGTCCGGAGGCTCGGAAACACCATATATTTT.

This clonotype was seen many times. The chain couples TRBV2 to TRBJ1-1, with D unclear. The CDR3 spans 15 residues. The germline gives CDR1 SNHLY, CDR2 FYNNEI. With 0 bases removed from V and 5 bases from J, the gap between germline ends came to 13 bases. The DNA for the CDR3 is TGTGCCAGCAGTGAAGCGGTCCGGGGTAGGACTGAAGCTTTCTTT. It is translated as CASSEAVRGRTEAFF.

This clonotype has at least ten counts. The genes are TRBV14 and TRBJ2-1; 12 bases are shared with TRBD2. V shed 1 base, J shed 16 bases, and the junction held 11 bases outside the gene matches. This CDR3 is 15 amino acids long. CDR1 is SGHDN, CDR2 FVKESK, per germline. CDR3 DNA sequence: TGTGCCAGCAGCCAAGGCGGACTAGCGGGACCCACGCAATTCTTC. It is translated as CASSQGGLAGPTQFF.

For the CDR3, the DNA is TGTGCCAACAGCGAAGTAAGAAATAATTACAATGAGCAGTTCTTC. The encoded protein is CANSEVRNNYNEQFF. The rearrangement joins TRBV2 to TRBJ2-1; D unresolved. Germline CDR1 reads SNHLY; CDR2 reads FYNNEI. This CDR3 region has 15 residues. Trimming cost V 10 bases and J 4 bases, with 20 bases left between them.

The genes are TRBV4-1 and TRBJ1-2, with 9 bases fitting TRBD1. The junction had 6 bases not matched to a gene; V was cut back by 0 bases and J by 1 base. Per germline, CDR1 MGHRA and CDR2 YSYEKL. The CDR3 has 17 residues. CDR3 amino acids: CASSQDEYRGLNYGYTF. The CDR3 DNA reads TGCGCCAGCAGCCAAGATGAGTACAGGGGGCTTAACTATGGCTACACCTTC.

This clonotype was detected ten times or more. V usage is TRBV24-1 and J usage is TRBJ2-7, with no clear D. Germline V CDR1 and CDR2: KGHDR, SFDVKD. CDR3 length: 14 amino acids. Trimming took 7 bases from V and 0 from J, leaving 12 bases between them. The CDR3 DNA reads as TGTGCCACCAGCCTTGGGCAGGACTCCTACGAGCAGTACTTC. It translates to CATSLGQDSYEQYF.

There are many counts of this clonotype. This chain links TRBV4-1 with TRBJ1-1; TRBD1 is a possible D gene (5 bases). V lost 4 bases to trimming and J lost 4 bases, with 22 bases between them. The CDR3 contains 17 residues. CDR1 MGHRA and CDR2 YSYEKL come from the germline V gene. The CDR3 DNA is TGCGCCAGCAGCCTTACTCAGGGACCTCCGATTGGCACTGAAGCTTTCTTT. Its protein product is CASSLTQGPPIGTEAFF.

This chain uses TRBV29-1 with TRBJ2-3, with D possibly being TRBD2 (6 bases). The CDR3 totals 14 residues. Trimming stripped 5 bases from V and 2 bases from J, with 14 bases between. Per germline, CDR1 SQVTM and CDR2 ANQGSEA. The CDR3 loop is CSVSIADPTDTQYF. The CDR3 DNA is TGCAGCGTTTCCATAGCGGACCCCACAGATACGCAGTATTTT.

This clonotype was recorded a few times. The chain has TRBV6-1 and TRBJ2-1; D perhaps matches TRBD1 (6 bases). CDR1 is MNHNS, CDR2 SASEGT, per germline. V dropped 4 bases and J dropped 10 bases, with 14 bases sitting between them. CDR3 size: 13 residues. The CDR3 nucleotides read TGTGCCAGCAGTGTATCACAGGGACCAGAGCAGTTCTTC. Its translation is CASSVSQGPEQFF.

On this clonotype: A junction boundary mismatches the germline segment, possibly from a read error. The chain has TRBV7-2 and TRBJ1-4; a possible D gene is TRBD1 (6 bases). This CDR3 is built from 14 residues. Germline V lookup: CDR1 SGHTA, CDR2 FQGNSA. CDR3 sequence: CASSSPGAYEKLFF. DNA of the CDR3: TGTGCCAGCAGCTCCCCGGGGGCGTATGAAAAGCTGTTTTTT.

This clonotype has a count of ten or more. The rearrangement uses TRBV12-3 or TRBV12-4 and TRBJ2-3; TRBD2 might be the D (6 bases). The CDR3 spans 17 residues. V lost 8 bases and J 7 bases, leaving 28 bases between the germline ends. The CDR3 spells CASLTRVEIAEEYTQYF. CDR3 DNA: TGTGCCAGCCTCACGAGGGTTGAAATAGCGGAAGAATATACGCAGTATTTT.

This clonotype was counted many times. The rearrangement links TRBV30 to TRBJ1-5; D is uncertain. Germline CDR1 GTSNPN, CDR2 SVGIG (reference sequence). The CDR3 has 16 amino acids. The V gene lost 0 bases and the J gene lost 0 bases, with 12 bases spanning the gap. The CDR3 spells CAWSVGNRYSNQPQHF. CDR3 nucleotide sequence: TGTGCCTGGAGTGTGGGGAATCGGTATAGCAATCAGCCCCAGCATTTT. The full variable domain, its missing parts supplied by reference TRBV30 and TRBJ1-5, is SQTIHQWPATLVQPVGSPLSLECTVEGTSNPNLYWYRQAAGRGLQLLFYSVGIGQISSEVPQNLSASRPQDRQFILSSKKLLLSDSGFYLCAWSVGNRYSNQPQHFGDGTRLSIL.

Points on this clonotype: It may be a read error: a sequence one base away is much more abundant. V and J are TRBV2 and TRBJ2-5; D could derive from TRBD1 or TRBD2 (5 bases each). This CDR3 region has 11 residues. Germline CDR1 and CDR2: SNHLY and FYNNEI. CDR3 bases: TGTGCCCTTTCGCGAGGGGAGACCCAGTGCTTC. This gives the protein CALSRGETQCF.

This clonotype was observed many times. CDR3 protein: CASRDLGTGGYNEQFF. CDR3 DNA: TGTGCCAGCAGGGACCTCGGGACAGGGGGCTACAATGAGCAGTTCTTC. The V and J genes are TRBV7-2 and TRBJ2-1, with 11 bases that match TRBD1. The length of the CDR3 is 16 residues. V shed 6 bases and J 3 bases; nucleotides not matched to a gene: 7. Germline CDR1 SGHTA, CDR2 FQGNSA. The variable domain in full, with the rest retrieved from reference TRBV7-2 and TRBJ2-1, is GAGVSQSPSNKVTEKGKDVELRCDPISGHTALYWYRQSLGQGLEFLIYFQGNSAPDKSGLPSDRFSAERTGGSVSTLTIQRTQQEDSAVYLCASRDLGTGGYNEQFFGPGTRLTVL.

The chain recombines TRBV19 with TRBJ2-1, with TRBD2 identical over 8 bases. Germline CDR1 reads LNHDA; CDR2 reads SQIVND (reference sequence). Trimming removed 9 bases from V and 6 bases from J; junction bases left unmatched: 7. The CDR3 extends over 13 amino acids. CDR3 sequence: CASREGPGNEQFF. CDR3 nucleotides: TGTGCCAGCCGGGAGGGCCCGGGCAATGAGCAGTTCTTC.

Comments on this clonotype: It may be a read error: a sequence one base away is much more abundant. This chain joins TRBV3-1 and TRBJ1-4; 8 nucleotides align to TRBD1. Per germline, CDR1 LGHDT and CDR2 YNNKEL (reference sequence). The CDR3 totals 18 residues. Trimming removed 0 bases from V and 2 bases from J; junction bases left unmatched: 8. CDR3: CASSQDLWTGSTNEKLFF. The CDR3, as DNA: TGTGCCAGCAGCCAAGATCTGTGGACAGGGAGTACTAATGAAAAACTGTTTTTT.

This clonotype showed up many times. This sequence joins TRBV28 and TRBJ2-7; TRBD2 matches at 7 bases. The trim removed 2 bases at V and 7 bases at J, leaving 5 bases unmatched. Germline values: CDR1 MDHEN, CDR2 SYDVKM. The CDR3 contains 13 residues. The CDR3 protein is CASSLSWGGEQYF. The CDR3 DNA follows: TGTGCCAGCAGTTTAAGTTGGGGGGGAGAGCAGTACTTC.

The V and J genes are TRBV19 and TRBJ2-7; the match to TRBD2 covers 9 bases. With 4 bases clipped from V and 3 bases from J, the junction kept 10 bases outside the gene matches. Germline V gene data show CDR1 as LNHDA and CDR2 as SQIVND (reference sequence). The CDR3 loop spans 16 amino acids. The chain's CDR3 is CASSTVLAGDLYEQYF. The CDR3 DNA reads TGTGCCAGTAGTACGGTCTTAGCGGGAGACCTCTACGAGCAGTACTTC.

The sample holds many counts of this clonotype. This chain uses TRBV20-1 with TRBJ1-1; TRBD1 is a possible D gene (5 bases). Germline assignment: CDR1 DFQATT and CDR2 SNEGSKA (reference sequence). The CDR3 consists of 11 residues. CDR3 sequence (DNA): TGCAGGGCCGGGGGGGACACTGAAGCTTTCTTT. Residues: CRAGGDTEAFF.

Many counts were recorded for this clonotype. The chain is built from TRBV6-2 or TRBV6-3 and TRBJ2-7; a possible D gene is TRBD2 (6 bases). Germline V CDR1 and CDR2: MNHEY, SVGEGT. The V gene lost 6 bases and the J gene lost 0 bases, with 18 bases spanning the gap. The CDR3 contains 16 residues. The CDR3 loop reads CASRRGVEPSSYEQYF. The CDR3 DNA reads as TGTGCCAGCAGGCGCGGGGTTGAGCCCAGCTCCTACGAGCAGTACTTC.

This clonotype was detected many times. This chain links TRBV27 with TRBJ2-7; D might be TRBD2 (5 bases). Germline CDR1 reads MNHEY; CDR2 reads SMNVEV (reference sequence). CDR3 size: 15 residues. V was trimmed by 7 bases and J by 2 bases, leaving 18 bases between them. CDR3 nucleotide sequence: TGTGCCAGCATCGGCTTACGAGGACTCGCCTACGAGCAGTACTTC. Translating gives CASIGLRGLAYEQYF.

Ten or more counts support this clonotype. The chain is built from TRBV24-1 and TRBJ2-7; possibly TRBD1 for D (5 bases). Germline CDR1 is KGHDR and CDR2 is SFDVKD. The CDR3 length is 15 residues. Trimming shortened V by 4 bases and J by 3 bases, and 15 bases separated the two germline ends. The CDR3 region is CATSDVSQVDYEQYF. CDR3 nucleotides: TGTGCCACCAGTGACGTCTCACAGGTGGACTACGAGCAGTACTTC.

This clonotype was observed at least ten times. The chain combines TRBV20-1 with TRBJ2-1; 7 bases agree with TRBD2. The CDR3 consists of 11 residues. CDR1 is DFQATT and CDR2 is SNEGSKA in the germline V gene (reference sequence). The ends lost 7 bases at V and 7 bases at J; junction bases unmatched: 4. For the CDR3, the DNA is TGCAGTGTTGGGGGGGGTAATGAGCAGTTCTTC. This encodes CSVGGGNEQFF.

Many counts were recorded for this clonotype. The CDR3 bases are TGCGCCAGCAGCCCGGAGGCCCTAGCTGGAGATACGCAGTATTTT. It encodes CASSPEALAGDTQYF. The rearrangement links TRBV4-1 to TRBJ2-3; the D gene is possibly TRBD2 (5 bases). CDR3 size: 15 residues. Germline V gives CDR1 MGHRA, CDR2 YSYEKL. The V gene lost 4 bases and the J gene lost 5 bases, with 16 bases spanning the gap.

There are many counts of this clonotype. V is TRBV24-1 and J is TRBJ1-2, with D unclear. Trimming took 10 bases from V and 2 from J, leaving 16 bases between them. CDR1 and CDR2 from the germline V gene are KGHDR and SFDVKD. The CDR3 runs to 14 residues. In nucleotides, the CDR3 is TGTGCCACTTCCGGGCCAAAAAACAACTATGGCTACACCTTC. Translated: CATSGPKNNYGYTF.

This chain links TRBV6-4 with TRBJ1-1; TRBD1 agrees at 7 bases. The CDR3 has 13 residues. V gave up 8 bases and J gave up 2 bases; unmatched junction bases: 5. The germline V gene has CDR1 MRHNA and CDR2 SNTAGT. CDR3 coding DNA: TGTGCCAGCCGTAGACAGGGCAACACTGAAGCTTTCTTT. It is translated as CASRRQGNTEAFF.

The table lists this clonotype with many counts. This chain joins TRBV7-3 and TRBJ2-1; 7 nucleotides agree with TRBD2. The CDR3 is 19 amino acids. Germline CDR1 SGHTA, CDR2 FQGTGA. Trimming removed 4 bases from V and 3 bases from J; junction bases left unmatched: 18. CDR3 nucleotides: TGTGCCAGCAGCTATAATCCAAGTCTTCCGGGACTAATCTACAATGAGCAGTTCTTC. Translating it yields CASSYNPSLPGLIYNEQFF.